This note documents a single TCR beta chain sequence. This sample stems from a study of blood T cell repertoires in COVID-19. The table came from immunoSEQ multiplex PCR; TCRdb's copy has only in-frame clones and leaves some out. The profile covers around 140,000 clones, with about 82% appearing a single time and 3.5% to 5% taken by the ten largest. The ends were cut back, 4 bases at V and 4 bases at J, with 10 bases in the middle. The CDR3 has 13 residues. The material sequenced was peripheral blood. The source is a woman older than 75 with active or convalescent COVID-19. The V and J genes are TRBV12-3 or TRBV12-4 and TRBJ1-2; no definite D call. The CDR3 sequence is CASSSQVGYGYTF. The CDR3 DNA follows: TGTGCCAGCAGTTCCCAGGTGGGCTATGGCTACACCTTC.